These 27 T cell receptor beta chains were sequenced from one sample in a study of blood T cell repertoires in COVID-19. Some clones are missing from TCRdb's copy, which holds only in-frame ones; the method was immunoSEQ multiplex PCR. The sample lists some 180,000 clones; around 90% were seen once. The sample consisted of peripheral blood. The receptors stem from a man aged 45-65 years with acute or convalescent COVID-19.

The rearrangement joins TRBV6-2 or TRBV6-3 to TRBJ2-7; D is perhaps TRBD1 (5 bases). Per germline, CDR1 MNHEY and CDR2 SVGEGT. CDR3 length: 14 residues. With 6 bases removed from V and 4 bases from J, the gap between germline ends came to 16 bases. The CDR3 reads CASSRTLIPYEQYV. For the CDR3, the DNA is TGTGCCAGCAGCCGGACACTTATTCCGTACGAGCAGTACGTC.

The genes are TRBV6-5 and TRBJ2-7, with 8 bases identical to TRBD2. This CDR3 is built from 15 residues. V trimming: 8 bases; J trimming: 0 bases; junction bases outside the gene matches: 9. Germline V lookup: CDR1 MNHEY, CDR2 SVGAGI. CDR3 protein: CASENTGGSSYEQYF. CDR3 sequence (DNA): TGTGCCAGCGAGAACACGGGAGGGAGCTCCTACGAGCAGTACTTC.

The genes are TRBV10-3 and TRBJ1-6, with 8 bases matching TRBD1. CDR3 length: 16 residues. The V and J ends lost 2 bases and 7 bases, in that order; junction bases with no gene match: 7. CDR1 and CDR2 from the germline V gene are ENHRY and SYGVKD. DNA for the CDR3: TGTGCCATCAGTGAGATTTTCGGGACAGGCAATTCACCCCTCCACTTT. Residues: CAISEIFGTGNSPLHF.

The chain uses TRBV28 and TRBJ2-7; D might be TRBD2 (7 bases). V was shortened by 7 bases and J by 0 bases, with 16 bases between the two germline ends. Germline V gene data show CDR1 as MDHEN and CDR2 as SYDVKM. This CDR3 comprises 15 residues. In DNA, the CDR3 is TGTGCCAGCAAAACCCCGGGGGGCAGCTCCTACGAGCAGTACTTC. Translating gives CASKTPGGSSYEQYF.

CDR3 sequence reads: CAIKWDREPGNTIYF. The CDR3 nucleotides read TGTGCCATCAAATGGGACAGGGAGCCGGGAAACACCATATATTTT. The chain links TRBV10-3 to TRBJ1-3; 9 bases align to TRBD1. CDR3 size: 15 residues. Germline V gives CDR1 ENHRY, CDR2 SYGVKD. V shed 7 bases and J 4 bases; nucleotides not matched to a gene: 8.

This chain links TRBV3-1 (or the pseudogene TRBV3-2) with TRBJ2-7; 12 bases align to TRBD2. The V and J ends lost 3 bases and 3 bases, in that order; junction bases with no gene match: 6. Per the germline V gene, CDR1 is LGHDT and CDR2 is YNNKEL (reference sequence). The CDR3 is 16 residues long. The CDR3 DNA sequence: TGTGCCAGCAGCCACGATGGGACTAGCGGGTACTACGAGCAGTACTTC. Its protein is CASSHDGTSGYYEQYF.

The CDR3 loop is CASSSMSAVVAFF. In nucleotides, the CDR3 is TGTGCCAGCAGTTCCATGTCCGCCGTAGTGGCTTTCTTT. This sequence joins TRBV12-3 or TRBV12-4 and TRBJ1-1; D is unclear. The CDR3 totals 13 residues. Trimming removed 4 bases at V and 11 bases at J, with 17 bases between.

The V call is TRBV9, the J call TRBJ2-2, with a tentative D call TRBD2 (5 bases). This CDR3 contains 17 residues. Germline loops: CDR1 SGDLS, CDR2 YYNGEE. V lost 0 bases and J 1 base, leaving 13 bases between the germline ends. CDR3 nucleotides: TGTGCCAGCAGCGTAGCGAGCCTAGCCATGAACACCGGGGAGCTGTTTTTT. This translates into CASSVASLAMNTGELFF. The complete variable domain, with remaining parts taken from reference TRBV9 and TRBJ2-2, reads DSGVTQTPKHLITATGQRVTLRCSPRSGDLSVYWYQQSLDQGLQFLIQYYNGEERAKGNILERFSAQQFPDLHSELNLSSLELGDSALYFCASSVASLAMNTGELFFGEGSRLTVL.

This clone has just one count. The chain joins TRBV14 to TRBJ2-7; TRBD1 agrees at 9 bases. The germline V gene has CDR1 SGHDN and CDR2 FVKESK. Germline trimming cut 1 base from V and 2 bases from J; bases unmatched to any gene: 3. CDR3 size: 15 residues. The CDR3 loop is CASSQGTGVPYEQYF. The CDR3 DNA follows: TGTGCCAGCAGCCAAGGGACAGGGGTTCCCTACGAGCAGTACTTC.

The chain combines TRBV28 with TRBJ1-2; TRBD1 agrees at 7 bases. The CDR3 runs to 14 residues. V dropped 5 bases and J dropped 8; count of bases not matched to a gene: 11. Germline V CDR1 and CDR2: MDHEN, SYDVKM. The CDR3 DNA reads TGTGCCAGCAGTCTCGGGACAGTCGTGAGGGGCTACACCTTC. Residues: CASSLGTVVRGYTF.

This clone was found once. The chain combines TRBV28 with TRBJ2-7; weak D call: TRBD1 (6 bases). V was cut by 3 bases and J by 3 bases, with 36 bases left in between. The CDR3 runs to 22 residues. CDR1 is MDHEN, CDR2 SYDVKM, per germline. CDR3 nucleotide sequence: TGTGCCAGCAGTTTTAACCTGAATTCAGCGCTGGGGTTCAAACAGGGAGACTACGAGCAGTACTTC. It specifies CASSFNLNSALGFKQGDYEQYF. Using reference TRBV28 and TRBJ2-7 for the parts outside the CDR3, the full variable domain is DVKVTQSSRYLVKRTGEKVFLECVQDMDHENMFWYRQDPGLGLRLIYFSYDVKMKEKGDIPEGYSVSREKKERFSLILESASTNQTSMYLCASSFNLNSALGFKQGDYEQYFGPGTRLTVT.

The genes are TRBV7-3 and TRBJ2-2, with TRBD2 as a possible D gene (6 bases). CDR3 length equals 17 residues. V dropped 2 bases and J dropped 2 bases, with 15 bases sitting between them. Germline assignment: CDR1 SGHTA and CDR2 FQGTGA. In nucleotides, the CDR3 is TGTGCCAGCAGCTTAGCGGGATTTTTGGGAAACACCGGGGAGCTGTTTTTT. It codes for CASSLAGFLGNTGELFF.

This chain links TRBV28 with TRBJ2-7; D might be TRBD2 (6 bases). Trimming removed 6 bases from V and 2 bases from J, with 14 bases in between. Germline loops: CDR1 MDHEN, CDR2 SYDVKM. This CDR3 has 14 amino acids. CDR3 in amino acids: CASSLARPPYEQYV. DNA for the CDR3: TGTGCCAGCAGCCTAGCGCGGCCGCCCTACGAGCAGTACGTC.

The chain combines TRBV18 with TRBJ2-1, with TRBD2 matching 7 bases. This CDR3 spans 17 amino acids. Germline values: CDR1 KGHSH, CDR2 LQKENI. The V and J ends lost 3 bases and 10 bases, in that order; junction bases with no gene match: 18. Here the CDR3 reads CASSPGGLGTPQREQFF. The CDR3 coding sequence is TGTGCCAGCTCACCCGGGGGGTTAGGGACGCCCCAAAGGGAGCAGTTCTTC.

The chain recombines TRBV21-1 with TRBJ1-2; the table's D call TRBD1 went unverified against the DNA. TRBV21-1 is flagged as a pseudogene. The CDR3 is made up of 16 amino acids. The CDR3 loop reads CASSTGPGQWSSGYTF. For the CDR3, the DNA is TGTGCCAGCAGCACAGGCCCAGGACAGTGGTCGTCGGGCTACACCTTC.

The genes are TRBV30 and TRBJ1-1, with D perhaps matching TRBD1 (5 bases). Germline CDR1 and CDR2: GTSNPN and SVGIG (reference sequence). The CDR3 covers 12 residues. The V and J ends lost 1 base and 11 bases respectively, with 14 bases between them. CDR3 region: CAWSGVGGFAFF. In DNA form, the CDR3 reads TGTGCCTGGAGTGGGGTCGGGGGATTTGCTTTCTTT.

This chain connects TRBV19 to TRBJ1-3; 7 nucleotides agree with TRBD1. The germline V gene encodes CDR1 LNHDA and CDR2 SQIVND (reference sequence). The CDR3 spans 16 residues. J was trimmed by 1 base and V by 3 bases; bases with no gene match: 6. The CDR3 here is CASSIAGTASGNTIYF. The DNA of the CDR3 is TGTGCCAGTAGTATCGCCGGGACAGCGTCTGGAAACACCATATATTTT.

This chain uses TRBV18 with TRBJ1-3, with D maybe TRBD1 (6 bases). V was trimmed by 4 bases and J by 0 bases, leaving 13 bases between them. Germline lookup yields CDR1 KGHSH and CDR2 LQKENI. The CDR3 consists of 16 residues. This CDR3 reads CASSRTQGSSGNTIYF. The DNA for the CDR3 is TGTGCCAGCTCACGGACACAGGGAAGCTCTGGAAACACCATATATTTT.

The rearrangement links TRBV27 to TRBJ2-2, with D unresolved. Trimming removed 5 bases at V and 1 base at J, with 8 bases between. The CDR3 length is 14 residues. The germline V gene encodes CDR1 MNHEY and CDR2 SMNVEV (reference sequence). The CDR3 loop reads CASSVEVNTGELFF. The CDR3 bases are TGTGCCAGCAGTGTCGAGGTGAACACCGGGGAGCTGTTTTTT.

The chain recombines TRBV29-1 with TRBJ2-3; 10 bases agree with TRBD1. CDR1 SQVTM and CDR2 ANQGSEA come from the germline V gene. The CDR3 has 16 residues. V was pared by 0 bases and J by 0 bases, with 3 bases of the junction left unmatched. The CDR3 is CSVEEAGQGSTDTQYF. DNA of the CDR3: TGCAGCGTTGAAGAGGCGGGACAGGGGAGCACAGATACGCAGTATTTT.

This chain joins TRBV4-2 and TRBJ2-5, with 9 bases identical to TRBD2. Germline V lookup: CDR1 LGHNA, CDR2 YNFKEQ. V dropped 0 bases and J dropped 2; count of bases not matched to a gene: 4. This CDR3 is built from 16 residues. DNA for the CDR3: TGTGCCAGCAGCCAAGATCCCAGCGGGGGGCAAGAGACCCAGTACTTC. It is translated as CASSQDPSGGQETQYF.

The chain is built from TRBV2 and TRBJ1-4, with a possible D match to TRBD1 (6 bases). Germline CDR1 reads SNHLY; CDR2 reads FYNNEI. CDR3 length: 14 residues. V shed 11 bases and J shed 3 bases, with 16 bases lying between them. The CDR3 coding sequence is TGTGCCTGGGGCGGGGGGCCGTCTAATGAAAAACTGTTTTTT. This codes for CAWGGGPSNEKLFF. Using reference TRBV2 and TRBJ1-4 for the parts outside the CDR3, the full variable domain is EPEVTQTPSHQVTQMGQEVILRCVPISNHLYFYWYRQILGQKVEFLVSFYNNEISEKSEIFDDQFSVERPDGSNFTLKIRSTKLEDSAMYFCAWGGGPSNEKLFFGSGTQLSVL.

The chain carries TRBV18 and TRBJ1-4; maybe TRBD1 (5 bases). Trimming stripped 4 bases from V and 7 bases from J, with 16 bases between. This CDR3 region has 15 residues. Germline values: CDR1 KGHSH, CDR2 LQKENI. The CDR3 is CASSLKAGGSEKLFF. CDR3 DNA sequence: TGTGCCAGCTCACTCAAAGCCGGGGGGAGTGAAAAACTGTTTTTT.

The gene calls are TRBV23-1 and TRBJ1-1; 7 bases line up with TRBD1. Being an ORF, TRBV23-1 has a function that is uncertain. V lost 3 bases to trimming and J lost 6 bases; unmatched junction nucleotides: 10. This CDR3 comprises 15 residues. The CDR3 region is CASSQPDRAAPEAFF. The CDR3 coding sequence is TGCGCCAGCAGTCAGCCCGACAGGGCGGCTCCTGAAGCTTTCTTT.

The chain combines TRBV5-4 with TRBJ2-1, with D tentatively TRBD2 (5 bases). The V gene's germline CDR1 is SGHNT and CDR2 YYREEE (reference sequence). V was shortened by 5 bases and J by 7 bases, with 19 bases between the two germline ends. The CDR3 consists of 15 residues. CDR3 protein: CASRVDEGSFNEQFF. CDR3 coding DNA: TGTGCCAGCAGAGTGGACGAGGGTAGTTTTAATGAGCAGTTCTTC.

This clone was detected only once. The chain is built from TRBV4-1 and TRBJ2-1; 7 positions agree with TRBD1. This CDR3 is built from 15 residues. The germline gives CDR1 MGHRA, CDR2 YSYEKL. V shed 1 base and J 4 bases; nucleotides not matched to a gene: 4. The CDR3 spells CASSQAGQEYNEQFF. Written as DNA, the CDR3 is TGCGCCAGCAGCCAAGCTGGACAGGAATACAATGAGCAGTTCTTC.

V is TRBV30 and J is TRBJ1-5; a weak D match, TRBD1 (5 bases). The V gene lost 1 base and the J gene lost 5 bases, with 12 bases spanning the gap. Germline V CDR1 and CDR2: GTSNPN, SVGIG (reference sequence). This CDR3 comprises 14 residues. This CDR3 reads CAWSGGRADQPQHF. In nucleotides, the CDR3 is TGTGCCTGGAGTGGTGGCAGGGCTGATCAGCCCCAGCATTTT.